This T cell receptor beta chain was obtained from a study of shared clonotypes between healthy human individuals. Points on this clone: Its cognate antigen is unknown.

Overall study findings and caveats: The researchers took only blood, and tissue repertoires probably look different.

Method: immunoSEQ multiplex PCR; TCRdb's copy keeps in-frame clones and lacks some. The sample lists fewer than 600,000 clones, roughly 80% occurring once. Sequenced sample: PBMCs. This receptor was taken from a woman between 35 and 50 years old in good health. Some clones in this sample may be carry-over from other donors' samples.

CDR3 sequence: CASSYRDLTEAFF. The CDR3 coding sequence is TGTGCCAGCAGTTACAGGGATTTGACTGAAGCTTTCTTT. The chain employs TRBV6-5 and TRBJ1-1; the D is unclear. V was clipped by 2 bases and J by 5 bases, with 9 bases between them. Germline V gives CDR1 MNHEY, CDR2 SVGAGI. The CDR3 has 13 residues.